This T cell receptor beta chain appears in the sequencing data of a study of beta chain features in type 1 diabetes. Study-wide results and limits: Shortening that was moderate but significant affected the TCRB CDR3s of Type 1 diabetes patients in all four CD4+ subsets. When VDJ junctions were examined, type 1 diabetes patients showed fewer insertions and more deletions.

On average, the one heparinised blood draw given by each donor was around 120 mL. This clone was found a few times. The antigen is undetermined. The investigators reverse transcribed all of the isolated RNA, so they sequenced expressed TCRB transcripts. Here immunoSEQ multiplex PCR was the method, and the copy in TCRdb shows in-frame clones only, minus some. The table records 400,000 or so clones, around 10% of them present only once. The specimen was central memory CD4+ T cells from blood. The sequence was obtained from a man aged 25-45 years with type 1 diabetes.

Here the CDR3 DNA reads TGTGCCAGCAGCCAAGATCTAGAATTACTAGCCAAAAACATTCAGTACTTC. As protein: CASSQDLELLAKNIQYF. The chain uses TRBV14 and TRBJ2-4; D is undetermined. In germline, CDR1 is SGHDN, CDR2 FVKESK. V dropped 0 bases and J dropped 0 bases, with 12 bases sitting between them. CDR3 length: 17 residues.